The 19 T cell receptor beta chains in this list originate from one sample, sequenced in a study of kidney transplant recipient with SARS-CoV-2 infection. TCRdb reprocessed the reads via MiXCR and lists one record per CDR3 protein. The sample holds some 220,000 distinct CDR3 sequences, around 30% seen once. Sequenced here: a blood sample, sampled at baseline and on day 111 from a kidney transplant recipient. The receptors stem from a male patient aged 25 to 39 who had COVID-19 and was a kidney transplant recipient. Among the T cells, some may be from the graft donor.

There are a few counts of this clonotype. V gene TRBV6-5 combines with J gene TRBJ2-6; 7 bases map to TRBD2. In germline, CDR1 is MNHEY, CDR2 SVGAGI. J gave up 1 base and V 10 bases, and 10 bases lay outside the gene matches. This CDR3 is 16 amino acids long. CDR3 DNA: TGTGCCACCCGGGCGGGGGATTTGTCTGGGGCCAACGTCCTGACTTTC. This translates into CATRAGDLSGANVLTF.

This clonotype was counted at least ten times. The chain employs TRBV7-9 and TRBJ1-6; D perhaps matches TRBD1 (5 bases). Per germline, CDR1 SEHNR and CDR2 FQNEAQ (reference sequence). This CDR3 has 15 residues. V was cut by 4 bases and J by 10 bases, with 17 bases left in between. The CDR3 protein is CASSSPRGPKSPLHF. The CDR3 DNA follows: TGTGCCAGCAGCTCACCAAGGGGTCCTAAATCACCCCTCCACTTT.

This clonotype was seen at least ten times. This sequence joins TRBV11-1 and TRBJ2-1; the D is unclear. V lost 5 bases, J lost 8 bases, and 13 bases lay in between. CDR1 is SGHAT and CDR2 is FQDESV in the germline V gene (reference sequence). This CDR3 is built from 13 residues. The DNA for the CDR3 is TGTGCCAGCAGCCCTAGAGACGTGGATGAGCAGTTCTTC. Its translation: CASSPRDVDEQFF.

The table lists this clonotype with many counts. The genes are TRBV24-1 and TRBJ1-2; D call uncertain. CDR1 and CDR2 from the germline V gene are KGHDR and SFDVKD. The CDR3 runs to 17 residues. The V end was cut by 6 bases, the J end by 4 bases, with 23 bases between. The CDR3 nucleotides read TGTGCCACCAGTCCTTCACATAGTACCAGAAAGACCTATGGCTACACCTTC. Its translation: CATSPSHSTRKTYGYTF.

This clonotype was observed at least ten times. The rearrangement links TRBV12-3 or TRBV12-4 to TRBJ1-2; 7 bases map to TRBD1. The CDR3 sequence is 13 residues long. Losses at the gene ends were 7 bases for V and 8 bases for J; bases not matched to a gene: 10. The CDR3 protein is CASTQGGGAGYTF. The CDR3 nucleotides read TGTGCCAGCACCCAGGGAGGGGGCGCGGGCTACACCTTC.

On this clonotype: A read error may be the cause here, since a much bigger clone is one base away. The chain combines TRBV27 with TRBJ2-1, with 9 positions matching TRBD1. CDR3 size: 17 residues. Germline CDR1 reads MNHEY; CDR2 reads SMNVEV (reference sequence). CDR3 in amino acids: CANSSHGQGSSYNEQFF. The CDR3 bases are TGTGCCAACAGTTCCCATGGACAGGGGAGCTCCTACAATGAGCAGTTCTTC.

This clonotype was counted many times. The V gene is TRBV6-5, the J gene TRBJ2-1, with D possibly matching TRBD1 (6 bases). V was shortened by 0 bases and J by 3 bases, with 6 bases between the two germline ends. Germline-derived CDR1 and CDR2 are MNHEY and SVGAGI. CDR3 length equals 14 residues. The CDR3 DNA reads as TGTGCCAGCAGTTACTCGGACAGCTACAATGAGCAGTTCTTC. This gives the protein CASSYSDSYNEQFF.

This clonotype has a count of ten or more. This chain links TRBV12-3 or TRBV12-4 with TRBJ2-2; 8 bases are a match to TRBD1. There are 16 residues in the CDR3. V shed 6 bases, J shed 1 base, and the junction held 7 bases outside the gene matches. CDR3 loop: CASSQQGGMNTGELFF. CDR3 nucleotides: TGTGCCAGCAGCCAACAGGGGGGAATGAACACCGGGGAGCTGTTTTTT.

This clonotype showed up many times. The DNA for the CDR3 is TGTGCCAGCAGTCGGGTGATAACGGTACGAGCGCAGTACTTC. Protein: CASSRVITVRAQYF. The rearrangement joins TRBV2 to TRBJ2-7, with D uncertain. Germline V gene sequence: CDR1 SNHLY, CDR2 FYNNEI. The CDR3 loop spans 14 amino acids. Trimming shortened V by 5 bases and J by 9 bases, and 20 bases separated the two germline ends.

The table lists this clonotype with many counts. The genes are TRBV24-1 and TRBJ1-1; D gene ambiguous. V was pared by 0 bases and J by 11 bases, with 9 bases between. Germline V gene data show CDR1 as KGHDR and CDR2 as SFDVKD. The CDR3 has 12 residues. This chain's CDR3 is CATSDLGVPAFF. CDR3 coding DNA: TGTGCCACCAGTGATTTGGGGGTACCGGCTTTCTTT.

The V call is TRBV6-2 or TRBV6-3, the J call TRBJ1-2, with a tentative D call TRBD1 (5 bases). V dropped 5 bases and J dropped 2 bases, with 12 bases sitting between them. The CDR3 has 14 amino acids. Germline-derived CDR1 and CDR2 are MNHEY and SVGEGT. CDR3 DNA sequence: TGTGCCAGCAGTCGACGGGGCTCCAACTATGGCTACACCTTC. It encodes CASSRRGSNYGYTF.

With regard to this clonotype: This may be a read error: a much more frequent sequence differs by one nucleotide. This chain links TRBV4-2 with TRBJ2-2, with D possibly matching TRBD2 (6 bases). Germline V gives CDR1 LGHNA, CDR2 YNFKEQ. V dropped 4 bases and J dropped 4 bases, with 19 bases sitting between them. This CDR3 spans 17 amino acids. The CDR3 nucleotides read TGTGCCAGCAGCCTTATCGGGGACTTCGCGAGCACCGGGGAGCTGTTTTTT. Residues: CASSLIGDFASTGELFF.

Concerning this clonotype: Being one base from a much bigger clone, this may be a read error. The CDR3 region has the DNA TGTGCCAGCAGTGAAGAACAAGCTTTCTTT. Translation: CASSEEQAFF. The chain couples TRBV2 to TRBJ1-1, with D uncertain. V was clipped by 1 base and J by 9 bases, with 3 bases between them. Germline CDR1 is SNHLY and CDR2 is FYNNEI. The CDR3 has 10 residues.

The table lists this clonotype with many counts. No DNA is shown, since the ends of the CDR3 on it are uncertain; the CDR3 is the one TCRdb lists. The chain employs TRBV7-5 and TRBJ1-2. TRBV7-5 constitutes a pseudogene. The CDR3 totals 19 residues, both ends included. The CDR3 reads CISVPEDLREVGKTYGYTF.

This clonotype was found many times. The chain uses TRBV28 and TRBJ1-6; TRBD1 is a possible D gene (6 bases). Trimming removed 4 bases at V and 5 bases at J, with 12 bases between. The CDR3 is 15 residues long. Germline V lookup: CDR1 MDHEN, CDR2 SYDVKM. The CDR3 spells CASSSAGADNSPLHF. CDR3 in DNA: TGTGCCAGCAGTTCAGCGGGGGCGGATAATTCACCCCTCCACTTT.

This clonotype was counted ten times or more. J is TRBJ1-5 and V is TRBV5-6; no definite D call. Germline V lookup: CDR1 SGHDT, CDR2 YYEEEE. This CDR3 region has 12 residues. V lost 5 bases and J 6 bases, leaving 9 bases between the germline ends. CDR3 DNA sequence: TGTGCCAGCAGTACAGCCACTCAGCCCCAGCATTTT. Protein product: CASSTATQPQHF.

This clonotype has ten or more counts. V and J are TRBV6-2 or TRBV6-3 and TRBJ1-2, with no clear D. CDR1 and CDR2 from the germline V gene are MNHEY and SVGEGT. V lost 5 bases and J 4 bases, leaving 23 bases between the germline ends. CDR3 length: 17 amino acids. The DNA of the CDR3 is TGTGCCAGCAGTGAATGGCACTGCATCGGAAAGACCTATGGCTACACCTTC. Its translation is CASSEWHCIGKTYGYTF.

This clonotype came up many times. V usage is TRBV2 and J usage is TRBJ1-5, with unresolved D. Trimming took off 3 bases at V and 4 bases at J, with 13 bases between the two ends. Germline CDR1 reads SNHLY; CDR2 reads FYNNEI. This CDR3 is built from 15 residues. CDR3 DNA sequence: TGTGCCAGCAGTGATATCAGGCGGCATAATCAGCCCCAGCATTTT. It codes for CASSDIRRHNQPQHF.

In the case of this clonotype: Relative to the germline gene, one junction end is altered; a read error may explain this. The chain has TRBV6-5 and TRBJ2-5; 10 bases agree with TRBD2. This CDR3 has 15 residues. CDR1 is MNHEY and CDR2 is SVGAGI in the germline V gene. In DNA, the CDR3 is TGTGCCAGCAGGGGGCTAGCGGGAGTTCTCAAGACCCGGTACTTC. Its protein product is CASRGLAGVLKTRYF.